These 27 T cell receptor beta chains came from one sample sequenced in a study of OX40 agonist ivuxolimab in advanced cancers. Assay: immunoSEQ multiplex PCR; the TCRdb copy retains only in-frame clones and omits some. The sample carries around 76,000 clones, approximately 85% recorded once. The source material was CD4+ or CD8+ T cells sorted from blood, sampled in a trial of the OX40 agonist ivuxolimab. These receptors were collected from an adult with an advanced solid tumor such as melanoma, head and neck, liver or kidney cancer.

The chain uses TRBV7-2 and TRBJ2-2; the D gene is possibly TRBD2 (5 bases). Trimming took off 6 bases at V and 2 bases at J, with 10 bases between the two ends. The CDR3 length is 14 residues. Germline V gives CDR1 SGHTA, CDR2 FQGNSA. The CDR3 sequence: CASRRGRNTGELFF. DNA for the CDR3: TGTGCCAGCAGGAGAGGGAGAAACACCGGGGAGCTGTTTTTT.

V gene TRBV7-2 combines with J gene TRBJ2-5; weak D call: TRBD2 (5 bases). V was trimmed by 8 bases and J by 5 bases, leaving 12 bases between them. CDR3 length: 12 amino acids. In germline, CDR1 is SGHTA, CDR2 FQGNSA. CDR3 sequence reads: CASRGNLETQYF. The CDR3 DNA reads TGTGCCAGCCGGGGTAATTTGGAGACCCAGTACTTC.

The chain uses TRBV29-1 and TRBJ1-5; TRBD1 is a possible D gene (5 bases). Germline-derived CDR1 and CDR2 are SQVTM and ANQGSEA. V dropped 2 bases and J dropped 4 bases, with 9 bases sitting between them. The length of the CDR3 is 13 residues. CDR3 sequence: CSVEFDRNQPQHF. As DNA, the CDR3 is TGCAGCGTTGAATTTGACAGAAATCAGCCCCAGCATTTT.

The chain joins TRBV7-2 to TRBJ1-6, with D perhaps TRBD1 (5 bases). This CDR3 contains 17 residues. Trimming left V 3 bases short and J 0 bases short, with 12 bases between. Germline V gene lookup returns CDR1 SGHTA and CDR2 FQGNSA. The CDR3 is CASSLTARSSYNSPLHF. Written as DNA, the CDR3 is TGTGCCAGCAGCTTGACAGCGCGGAGCTCCTATAATTCACCCCTCCACTTT.

This clone was seen a handful of times. V gene TRBV14 combines with J gene TRBJ2-7; a possible D gene is TRBD1 (6 bases). The CDR3 loop spans 16 amino acids. V lost 1 base and J lost 4, with 17 bases in between. Germline CDR1 SGHDN, CDR2 FVKESK. CDR3: CASSQVKGQRPYEQYF. CDR3 DNA: TGTGCCAGCAGCCAAGTAAAGGGACAACGGCCTTACGAGCAGTACTTC.

The chain combines TRBV19 with TRBJ2-1; no clear D. Germline values: CDR1 LNHDA, CDR2 SQIVND (reference sequence). CDR3 length: 14 residues. Trimming took 7 bases from V and 9 from J, leaving 19 bases between them. CDR3 nucleotide sequence: TGTGCCAGTAACTTGGTAGGCCAAGCCGGTGAGCAGTTCTTC. Its translation: CASNLVGQAGEQFF. Variable domain in full (rest from reference TRBV19 and TRBJ2-1): DGGITQSPKYLFRKEGQNVTLSCEQNLNHDAMYWYRQDPGQGLRLIYYSQIVNDFQKGDIAEGYSVSREKKESFPLTVTSAQKNPTAFYLCASNLVGQAGEQFFGPGTRLTVL.

The chain links TRBV15 to TRBJ2-7, with a possible D match to TRBD1 (6 bases). Germline V CDR1 and CDR2: LNHNV, YYDKDF (reference sequence). The CDR3 is made up of 15 amino acids. V was cut by 1 base and J by 3 bases, with 13 bases left in between. In DNA, the CDR3 is TGTGCCACCAGCAGAGGAGGGGGAACGCGCTACGAGCAGTACTTC. Amino acids: CATSRGGGTRYEQYF.

CDR3 protein: CSAGTGFSYNEQFF. Here the CDR3 DNA reads TGCAGCGCCGGGACAGGGTTCTCCTACAATGAGCAGTTCTTC. The chain recombines TRBV29-1 with TRBJ2-1; 9 bases fit TRBD1. CDR1 SQVTM and CDR2 ANQGSEA come from the germline V gene. Unmatched junction bases numbered 4, after V lost 7 bases and J lost 0 bases. The CDR3 contains 14 residues.

This chain connects TRBV29-1 to TRBJ1-1, with D unclear. Trimming took off 1 base at V and 1 base at J, with 7 bases between the two ends. The CDR3 is 13 residues long. Germline V gene data show CDR1 as SQVTM and CDR2 as ANQGSEA. The CDR3 nucleotides read TGCAGCGTTGAAGGGCCAGGGAACACTGAAGCTTTCTTT. The encoded protein is CSVEGPGNTEAFF.

The chain is built from TRBV30 and TRBJ2-2; D gene uncertain. This CDR3 contains 14 residues. V lost 3 bases and J 6 bases, leaving 14 bases between the germline ends. Germline loops: CDR1 GTSNPN, CDR2 SVGIG (reference sequence). Here the CDR3 DNA reads TGTGCCTGGAGAGAGACAAGGTGGGCCGGGGAGCTGTTTTTT. It is translated as CAWRETRWAGELFF.

The chain joins TRBV4-1 to TRBJ1-2; perhaps TRBD1 as D (6 bases). The CDR3 has 14 residues. Trimming took 5 bases from V and 7 from J, leaving 17 bases between them. Per the germline V gene, CDR1 is MGHRA and CDR2 is YSYEKL. As DNA, the CDR3 is TGCGCCAGCAGCAGGAGGGGGGGGGTCGGTGGCTACACCTTC. Its translation is CASSRRGGVGGYTF.

This clone was detected a few times. This chain connects TRBV5-1 to TRBJ2-7, with 7 bases that match TRBD1. Germline CDR1 SGHRS, CDR2 YFSETQ. The CDR3 extends over 14 amino acids. The V and J ends lost 0 bases and 3 bases, in that order; junction bases with no gene match: 3. The CDR3 sequence: CASSLEGGDYEQYF. CDR3 sequence (DNA): TGCGCCAGCAGCTTGGAAGGGGGCGACTACGAGCAGTACTTC.

This clone has a handful of counts. The chain couples TRBV11-1 to TRBJ2-5, with D unclear. Per the germline V gene, CDR1 is SGHAT and CDR2 is FQDESV (reference sequence). The length of the CDR3 is 14 residues. Trimming shortened V by 2 bases and J by 5 bases, and 12 bases separated the two germline ends. The DNA of the CDR3 is TGTGCCAGCAGCTTATCAGACCTAGGGGAGACCCAGTACTTC. This codes for CASSLSDLGETQYF.

The chain is built from TRBV7-2 and TRBJ1-5; the D is unclear. CDR3 length: 14 residues. Germline CDR1 is SGHTA and CDR2 is FQGNSA. V was shortened by 5 bases and J by 0 bases, with 8 bases between the two germline ends. The CDR3 loop reads CASSPDGSNQPQHF. The CDR3 DNA reads as TGTGCCAGCAGCCCCGACGGTAGCAATCAGCCCCAGCATTTT.

This clone occurred once. The genes are TRBV18 and TRBJ2-7, with TRBD1 matching 9 bases. Looked up from germline, CDR1 is KGHSH and CDR2 is LQKENI. There are 14 residues in the CDR3. V gave up 2 bases and J gave up 2 bases; unmatched junction bases: 1. For the CDR3, the DNA is TGTGCCAGCTCACCAGACAGGGGGGCCTACGAGCAGTACTTC. As protein: CASSPDRGAYEQYF.

The rearrangement joins TRBV9 to TRBJ1-2; TRBD1 is a possible D gene (6 bases). The CDR3 contains 14 residues. Germline V lookup: CDR1 SGDLS, CDR2 YYNGEE. V was clipped by 0 bases and J by 5 bases, with 11 bases between them. The CDR3 is CASSVAAGEYGYTF. The CDR3 nucleotides are TGTGCCAGCAGCGTAGCCGCAGGGGAGTATGGCTACACCTTC.

This clone was detected ten times or more. The chain combines TRBV7-9 with TRBJ2-3, with D unresolved. The germline V gene encodes CDR1 SEHNR and CDR2 FQNEAQ (reference sequence). The V and J ends lost 2 bases and 1 base respectively, with 7 bases between them. This CDR3 is 14 amino acids long. CDR3 residues: CASSLSTGTDTQYF. CDR3 DNA sequence: TGTGCCAGCAGCTTATCGACGGGCACAGATACGCAGTATTTT.

V usage is TRBV5-1 and J usage is TRBJ2-1; perhaps TRBD2 as D (5 bases). The germline V gene encodes CDR1 SGHRS and CDR2 YFSETQ. V lost 0 bases and J 4 bases, leaving 8 bases between the germline ends. This CDR3 spans 14 amino acids. The CDR3 spells CASSLGGLYNEQFF. In DNA form, the CDR3 reads TGCGCCAGCAGCTTGGGAGGACTGTACAATGAGCAGTTCTTC.

V usage is TRBV6-6 and J usage is TRBJ1-5; D gene unclear. Germline CDR1 and CDR2: MNHNY and SVGAGI (reference sequence). The CDR3 has 14 residues. V shed 2 bases and J shed 6 bases, with 11 bases lying between them. CDR3 nucleotide sequence: TGTGCCAGCAGTTACGGAGATCGGGGTCAGCCCCAGCATTTT. It encodes CASSYGDRGQPQHF.

The chain has TRBV5-1 and TRBJ1-2, with TRBD1 as a possible D gene (6 bases). The V and J ends lost 6 bases and 0 bases respectively, with 18 bases between them. The CDR3 spans 16 residues. Germline V lookup: CDR1 SGHRS, CDR2 YFSETQ. The CDR3 coding sequence is TGCGCCAGCACTTTGGGAGGACAGAGCACTAACTATGGCTACACCTTC. Encoded protein: CASTLGGQSTNYGYTF. Full variable domain (rest looked up from reference TRBV5-1 and TRBJ1-2): KAGVTQTPRYLIKTRGQQVTLSCSPISGHRSVSWYQQTPGQGLQFLFEYFSETQRNKGNFPGRFSGRQFSNSRSEMNVSTLELGDSALYLCASTLGGQSTNYGYTFGSGTRLTVV.

V is TRBV30 and J is TRBJ1-6, with a possible D match to TRBD1 (6 bases). V was cut by 1 base and J by 6 bases, with 13 bases left in between. Germline V CDR1 and CDR2: GTSNPN, SVGIG (reference sequence). This CDR3 has 15 amino acids. Here the CDR3 DNA reads TGTGCCTGGAGTGCAACGGACAGCTTTAATTCACCCCTCCACTTT. The encoded protein is CAWSATDSFNSPLHF.

This chain uses TRBV5-4 with TRBJ2-5; D remains ambiguous. Trimming left V 1 base short and J 3 bases short, with 7 bases between. CDR3 size: 13 residues. The germline gives CDR1 SGHNT, CDR2 YYREEE (reference sequence). CDR3 DNA: TGTGCCAGCAGCTTGTGGACGAAAGAGACCCAGTACTTC. Encoded protein: CASSLWTKETQYF.

V is TRBV5-5 and J is TRBJ2-7, with unresolved D. Trimming shortened V by 0 bases and J by 8 bases, and 12 bases separated the two germline ends. The germline CDR1 and CDR2 sequences are SGHKS and YYEKEE (reference sequence). The CDR3 is 13 amino acids. CDR3 loop: CASSLGDLGKQYF. The CDR3 DNA follows: TGTGCCAGCAGCTTGGGCGACTTGGGGAAGCAGTACTTC.

The CDR3 DNA reads as TGTGCCAGCAGTAGACAGGGGGCTTCCTACAATGAGCAGTTCTTC. Translated: CASSRQGASYNEQFF. The chain recombines TRBV2 with TRBJ2-1, with TRBD1 matching 10 bases. The ends lost 5 bases at V and 1 base at J; junction bases unmatched: 2. Germline CDR1 is SNHLY and CDR2 is FYNNEI. The CDR3 covers 15 residues.

The sample holds one count of this clone. The chain links TRBV19 to TRBJ1-2, with 7 bases identical to TRBD1. Looked up from germline, CDR1 is LNHDA and CDR2 is SQIVND (reference sequence). With V trimmed by 3 bases and J by 4 bases, 11 bases remained unmatched. There are 16 residues in the CDR3. This CDR3 is CASSISGDRVGYGYTF. The DNA for the CDR3 is TGTGCCAGTAGTATCTCGGGCGACAGGGTAGGCTATGGCTACACCTTC.

Concerning this clone itself: At one end, the junction sequence differs from germline, possibly due to a read error. The gene calls are TRBV2 and TRBJ1-2; 10 bases are shared with TRBD1. Germline V lookup: CDR1 SNHLY, CDR2 FYNNEI. This CDR3 contains 16 residues. CDR3 region: CASSEDGTGVLYGYTF. CDR3 DNA: TGTGCCAGCAGCGAAGACGGGACAGGGGTACTGTATGGCTACACCTTC.

The chain carries TRBV30 and TRBJ1-4; weak D call: TRBD1 (6 bases). The CDR3 contains 16 residues. With 0 bases removed from V and 8 bases from J, the gap between germline ends came to 19 bases. Looked up from germline, CDR1 is GTSNPN and CDR2 is SVGIG (reference sequence). The CDR3 sequence is CAWSVRLRGSREKLFF. The CDR3, as DNA: TGTGCCTGGAGTGTACGCCTTAGGGGGAGTCGCGAAAAACTGTTTTTT.